These 26 T cell receptor beta chains were sequenced from one sample in a study of shared clonotypes between healthy human individuals. Profiling relied on immunoSEQ multiplex PCR, and the TCRdb table lists in-frame clones only, not all of them. Of some 2 million clones in the sample, 85% to 95% were seen once. Sequenced input: naive CD4+ T cells sorted from blood. Subset noted: CD45RA+ positively selected. The receptor source for this set is a young man in good health.

J is TRBJ1-2 and V is TRBV21-1; the D call in the table, TRBD1, was not verified against the DNA. TRBV21-1 is recorded as a pseudogene. The CDR3 is 13 amino acids. CDR3 DNA sequence: TGTGCCAGCAGCAAACCAGGGGTCTATGGCTACACCTTC. Translation gives CASSKPGVYGYTF.

The chain employs TRBV7-2 and TRBJ2-3; D is undetermined. Germline lookup yields CDR1 SGHTA and CDR2 FQGNSA. Trimming shortened V by 4 bases and J by 6 bases, and 8 bases separated the two germline ends. The CDR3 is 12 residues long. The chain's CDR3 is CASSSYPDTQYF. For the CDR3, the DNA is TGTGCCAGCAGCTCCTATCCGGATACGCAGTATTTT.

V is TRBV11-3 and J is TRBJ2-6; 7 nucleotides align to TRBD2. The CDR3 runs 15 residues. Germline CDR1 SGHNT, CDR2 YENEEA. V trimming: 5 bases; J trimming: 4 bases; junction bases outside the gene matches: 5. This CDR3 reads CASSLGGRGANVLTF. Here the CDR3 DNA reads TGTGCCAGCAGCCTGGGAGGGAGAGGGGCCAACGTCCTGACTTTC.

V and J are TRBV4-3 and TRBJ2-1; D is unclear. This CDR3 is built from 15 residues. Trimming pared 1 base from V and 7 bases from J, leaving 14 bases between. The V gene's germline CDR1 is LGHNA and CDR2 YSLEER. The CDR3 here is CASSQGSGLRNEQFF. The CDR3 DNA reads as TGCGCCAGCAGCCAAGGGTCCGGCCTAAGGAATGAGCAGTTCTTC.

V gene TRBV7-2 combines with J gene TRBJ2-5, with 13 bases lining up with TRBD2. The ends lost 2 bases at V and 5 bases at J; junction bases unmatched: 2. Germline CDR1 is SGHTA and CDR2 is FQGNSA. The CDR3 is made up of 15 amino acids. DNA of the CDR3: TGTGCCAGCAGCTTAACTAGCGGGGGGGGTGAGACCCAGTACTTC. It codes for CASSLTSGGGETQYF.

The chain couples TRBV5-4 to TRBJ1-1; D not certain. The CDR3 runs 14 residues. CDR1 and CDR2 from the germline V gene are SGHNT and YYREEE (reference sequence). V lost 4 bases and J 2 bases, leaving 12 bases between the germline ends. For the CDR3, the DNA is TGTGCCAGCAGCCCCGGCGGCACAAACACTGAAGCTTTCTTT. It encodes CASSPGGTNTEAFF.

The gene calls are TRBV9 and TRBJ2-3, with 8 bases fitting TRBD1. Germline assignment: CDR1 SGDLS and CDR2 YYNGEE. The junction had 5 bases not matched to a gene; V was cut back by 0 bases and J by 2 bases. CDR3 length: 16 amino acids. The CDR3 region has the DNA TGTGCCAGCAGCGTAGAGTCGGGACAGGTCACAGATACGCAGTATTTT. It translates to CASSVESGQVTDTQYF.

The rearrangement links TRBV9 to TRBJ1-5; no firm D call. CDR1 is SGDLS and CDR2 is YYNGEE in the germline V gene. The ends were cut back, 4 bases at V and 5 bases at J, with 10 bases in the middle. This CDR3 spans 13 amino acids. The CDR3 sequence is CASSTGTDQPQHF. The CDR3 DNA is TGTGCCAGCAGCACGGGTACGGATCAGCCCCAGCATTTT.

CDR3 nucleotide sequence: TGTGCCAGCAGCTTAATCGGCAACTATGGCTACACCTTC. It translates to CASSLIGNYGYTF. The chain joins TRBV7-2 to TRBJ1-2; D is unresolved. Germline CDR1 reads SGHTA; CDR2 reads FQGNSA. The ends were cut back, 2 bases at V and 2 bases at J, with 6 bases in the middle. This CDR3 contains 13 residues.

This chain joins TRBV15 and TRBJ2-1; a weak D match, TRBD2 (6 bases). Trimming stripped 0 bases from V and 3 bases from J, with 12 bases between. CDR3 size: 16 residues. Germline CDR1 LNHNV, CDR2 YYDKDF (reference sequence). In nucleotides, the CDR3 is TGTGCCACCAGCAGAGAAGTGGCTAGCGTCTACAATGAGCAGTTCTTC. It encodes CATSREVASVYNEQFF.

J is TRBJ2-7 and V is TRBV6-5; 7 bases line up with TRBD1. This CDR3 is 14 amino acids long. V was pared by 6 bases and J by 3 bases, with 8 bases of the junction left unmatched. CDR1 is MNHEY and CDR2 is SVGAGI in the germline V gene. CDR3: CASRLTGAIYEQYF. As DNA, the CDR3 is TGTGCCAGCAGACTAACAGGGGCAATCTACGAGCAGTACTTC.

The J gene is TRBJ1-4, the V gene TRBV2; TRBD1 matches 7 bases. The trim removed 9 bases at V and 0 bases at J, leaving 16 bases unmatched. Germline V CDR1 and CDR2: SNHLY, FYNNEI. This CDR3 is 18 amino acids long. The CDR3 DNA sequence: TGTGCCAGTATGAGGGGGGACAGAGAAACGTCAACTAATGAAAAACTGTTTTTT. Its translation is CASMRGDRETSTNEKLFF.

The V call is TRBV28, the J call TRBJ2-7; D ambiguous. The CDR3 is made up of 13 amino acids. Germline V gives CDR1 MDHEN, CDR2 SYDVKM. V was clipped by 8 bases and J by 1 base, with 12 bases between them. CDR3 sequence (DNA): TGTGCCAGCTCCCAGGTCCCTTCCTACGAGCAGTACTTC. Residues: CASSQVPSYEQYF.

The genes are TRBV4-3 and TRBJ1-2; 9 bases are a match to TRBD1. V trimming: 0 bases; J trimming: 5 bases; junction bases outside the gene matches: 4. CDR1 and CDR2 from the germline V gene are LGHNA and YSLEER. The CDR3 sequence is 15 residues long. CDR3 coding DNA: TGCGCCAGCAGCCAAGACCTGACAGGGGGTTATGGCTACACCTTC. As protein: CASSQDLTGGYGYTF.

The chain recombines TRBV28 with TRBJ1-2; TRBD1 aligns across 7 bases. Per the germline V gene, CDR1 is MDHEN and CDR2 is SYDVKM. The CDR3 consists of 13 residues. Losses at the gene ends were 5 bases for V and 8 bases for J; bases not matched to a gene: 8. In nucleotides, the CDR3 is TGTGCCAGCAGTCTCGACAGGGATCGGGGCTACACCTTC. Its protein product is CASSLDRDRGYTF.

V and J are TRBV11-2 and TRBJ2-1, with D perhaps assigned TRBD1 or TRBD2 (6 bases each). Germline assignment: CDR1 SGHAT and CDR2 FQNNGV. Trimming cost V 2 bases and J 7 bases, with 9 bases left between them. This CDR3 is 13 amino acids long. Here the CDR3 DNA reads TGTGCCAGCAGCTTACAGGGGACTAATGAGCAGTTCTTC. The encoded protein is CASSLQGTNEQFF.

This rearrangement joins TRBV6-5 to TRBJ1-2; D is perhaps TRBD1 (6 bases). Germline V gives CDR1 MNHEY, CDR2 SVGAGI. Trimming took 2 bases from V and 2 from J, leaving 12 bases between them. The CDR3 runs to 15 residues. CDR3 bases: TGTGCCAGCAGTTACCTTACAGGGTCCAACTATGGCTACACCTTC. Translating it yields CASSYLTGSNYGYTF.

This clone was counted a single time. The chain recombines TRBV10-1 with TRBJ2-7; the D gene could be TRBD1 or TRBD2 (5 bases each). Germline loops: CDR1 WNHNN, CDR2 SYGVQD (reference sequence). There are 14 residues in the CDR3. Trimming took 2 bases from V and 2 from J, leaving 10 bases between them. In nucleotides, the CDR3 is TGCGCCAGCAGTGAGCGGGACGGAGCCTACGAGCAGTACTTC. Translation: CASSERDGAYEQYF.

This CDR3 reads CASSLTGLTNSPLHF. DNA for the CDR3: TGTGCCAGCAGCCTGACGGGACTGACGAATTCACCCCTCCACTTT. The chain has TRBV7-3 and TRBJ1-6; D might be TRBD1 (5 bases). Germline CDR1 reads SGHTA; CDR2 reads FQGTGA. This CDR3 contains 15 residues. V was clipped by 5 bases and J by 7 bases, with 15 bases between them. The variable domain in full, completed from reference TRBV7-3 and TRBJ1-6, reads GAGVSQTPSNKVTEKGKYVELRCDPISGHTALYWYRQSLGQGPEFLIYFQGTGAADDSGLPNDRFFAVRPEGSVSTLKIQRTERGDSAVYLCASSLTGLTNSPLHFGNGTRLTVT.

This chain uses TRBV9 with TRBJ2-3; D is possibly TRBD2 (5 bases). Trimming cost V 0 bases and J 3 bases, with 14 bases left between them. The CDR3 extends over 16 amino acids. Germline V gene sequence: CDR1 SGDLS, CDR2 YYNGEE. In nucleotides, the CDR3 is TGTGCCAGCAGCGTAGGGACGGCTACGGGGACAGATACGCAGTATTTT. This gives the protein CASSVGTATGTDTQYF.

J is TRBJ2-7 and V is TRBV2, with D perhaps assigned TRBD1 or TRBD2 (5 bases each). V was cut by 11 bases and J by 2 bases, with 22 bases left in between. This CDR3 contains 15 residues. Germline lookup yields CDR1 SNHLY and CDR2 FYNNEI. The CDR3 DNA sequence: TGTGCCTTCCCTTACGAGGGGACGAAGCCCTACGAGCAGTACTTC. This codes for CAFPYEGTKPYEQYF.

The chain combines TRBV11-2 with TRBJ2-3; D perhaps matches TRBD1 (7 bases). The CDR3 has 16 residues. CDR1 is SGHAT, CDR2 FQNNGV, per germline. V was shortened by 7 bases and J by 0 bases, with 17 bases between the two germline ends. CDR3 protein: CASTLLQGTSTDTQYF. In nucleotides, the CDR3 is TGTGCCAGCACGTTACTACAGGGGACTAGCACAGATACGCAGTATTTT.

The chain links TRBV5-6 to TRBJ2-2; 8 bases agree with TRBD1. The CDR3 is 14 amino acids. The ends lost 4 bases at V and 4 bases at J; junction bases unmatched: 3. Germline loops: CDR1 SGHDT, CDR2 YYEEEE. The CDR3, as DNA: TGTGCCAGCAGCCTAACAGGGGGCACCGGGGAGCTGTTTTTT. This translates into CASSLTGGTGELFF.

The rearrangement links TRBV10-2 to TRBJ2-5; no clear D gene. CDR1 and CDR2 from the germline V gene are WSHSY and SAAADI. Trimming removed 5 bases at V and 3 bases at J, with 13 bases between. The CDR3 totals 14 residues. The CDR3 spells CASSNDVRKETQYF. DNA for the CDR3: TGCGCCAGCAGTAATGATGTCAGGAAAGAGACCCAGTACTTC.

The V and J genes are TRBV18 and TRBJ1-2; a possible D gene is TRBD1 (6 bases). CDR1 is KGHSH and CDR2 is LQKENI in the germline V gene. Trimming pared 3 bases from V and 2 bases from J, leaving 10 bases between. The CDR3 is made up of 14 amino acids. CDR3 in DNA: TGTGCCAGCTCACCCAACGACAGGAACTATGGCTACACCTTC. Amino acids: CASSPNDRNYGYTF.

The V call is TRBV19, the J call TRBJ2-7; the match to TRBD1 covers 9 bases. V was clipped by 4 bases and J by 4 bases; unmatched bases: 5. This CDR3 spans 14 amino acids. Germline values: CDR1 LNHDA, CDR2 SQIVND (reference sequence). The CDR3 sequence: CASSKSGTGYEQYF. The CDR3 coding sequence is TGTGCCAGTAGTAAATCCGGGACAGGGTACGAGCAGTACTTC.